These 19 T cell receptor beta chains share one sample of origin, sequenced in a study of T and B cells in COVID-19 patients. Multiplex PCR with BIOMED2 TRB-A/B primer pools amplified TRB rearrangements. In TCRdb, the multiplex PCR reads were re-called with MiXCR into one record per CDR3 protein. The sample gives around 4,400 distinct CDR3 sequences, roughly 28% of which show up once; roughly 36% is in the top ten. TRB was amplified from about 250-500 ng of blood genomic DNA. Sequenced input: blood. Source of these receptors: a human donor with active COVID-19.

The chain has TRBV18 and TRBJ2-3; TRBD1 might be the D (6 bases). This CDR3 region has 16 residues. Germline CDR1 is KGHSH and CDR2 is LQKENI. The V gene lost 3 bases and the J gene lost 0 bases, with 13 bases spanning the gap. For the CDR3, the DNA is TGTGCCAGCTCACCCCAGACAGGAGCAAGCACAGATACGCAGTATTTT. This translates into CASSPQTGASTDTQYF.

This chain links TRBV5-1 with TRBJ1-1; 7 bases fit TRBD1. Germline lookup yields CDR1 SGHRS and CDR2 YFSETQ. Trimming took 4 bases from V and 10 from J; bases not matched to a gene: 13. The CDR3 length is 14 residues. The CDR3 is CASSVYTGADTAFF. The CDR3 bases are TGCGCCAGCAGCGTATACACAGGGGCGGATACAGCTTTCTTT.

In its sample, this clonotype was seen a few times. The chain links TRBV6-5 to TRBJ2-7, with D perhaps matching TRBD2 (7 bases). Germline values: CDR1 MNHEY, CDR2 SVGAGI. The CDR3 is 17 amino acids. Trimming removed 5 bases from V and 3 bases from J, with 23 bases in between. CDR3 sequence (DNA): TGTGCCAGCAGTCTCCGAGGGGGGGCCCGAGACATCTACGAGCAGTACTTC. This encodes CASSLRGGARDIYEQYF.

CDR3 protein: CASSTTGASTEAFF. In nucleotides, the CDR3 is TGCGCCAGCAGCACGACAGGTGCGAGCACTGAAGCTTTCTTT. The rearrangement joins TRBV5-1 to TRBJ1-1; maybe TRBD1 (6 bases). V lost 4 bases, J lost 4 bases, and 14 bases lay in between. The CDR3 contains 14 residues. CDR1 and CDR2 from the germline V gene are SGHRS and YFSETQ.

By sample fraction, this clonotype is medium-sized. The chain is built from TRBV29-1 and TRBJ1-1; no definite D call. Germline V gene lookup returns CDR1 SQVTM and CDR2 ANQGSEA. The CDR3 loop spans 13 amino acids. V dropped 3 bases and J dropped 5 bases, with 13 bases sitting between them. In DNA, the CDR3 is TGCAGCGTTGAGGGCCCCAAGAGGACTGAAGCTTTCTTT. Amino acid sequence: CSVEGPKRTEAFF.

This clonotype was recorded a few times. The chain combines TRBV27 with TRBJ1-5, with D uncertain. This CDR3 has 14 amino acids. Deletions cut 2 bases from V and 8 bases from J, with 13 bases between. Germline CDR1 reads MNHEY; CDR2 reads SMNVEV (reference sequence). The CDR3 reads CASSLEGPQEPQHF. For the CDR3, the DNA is TGTGCCAGCAGTTTAGAAGGCCCCCAGGAGCCCCAGCATTTT.

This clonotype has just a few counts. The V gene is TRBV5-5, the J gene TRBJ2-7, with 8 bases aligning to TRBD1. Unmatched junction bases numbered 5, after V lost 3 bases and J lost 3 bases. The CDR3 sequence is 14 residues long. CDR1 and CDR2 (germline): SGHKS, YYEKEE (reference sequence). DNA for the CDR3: TGTGCCAGCAGCTGGACAGGGCTGAACTACGAGCAGTACTTC. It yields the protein CASSWTGLNYEQYF.

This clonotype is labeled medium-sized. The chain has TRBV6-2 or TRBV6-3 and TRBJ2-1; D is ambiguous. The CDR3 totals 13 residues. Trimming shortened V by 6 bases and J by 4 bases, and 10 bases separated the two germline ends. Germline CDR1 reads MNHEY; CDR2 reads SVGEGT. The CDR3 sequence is CASRQTSYNEQFF. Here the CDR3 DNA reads TGTGCCAGCAGGCAAACATCATACAATGAGCAGTTCTTC.

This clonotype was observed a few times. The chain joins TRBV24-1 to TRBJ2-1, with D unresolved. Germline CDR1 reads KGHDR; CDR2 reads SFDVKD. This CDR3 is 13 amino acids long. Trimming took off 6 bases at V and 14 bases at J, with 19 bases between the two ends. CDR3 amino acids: CATSSYVSQAKFF. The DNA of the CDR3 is TGTGCCACCAGTTCTTACGTTTCCCAGGCGAAGTTCTTC.

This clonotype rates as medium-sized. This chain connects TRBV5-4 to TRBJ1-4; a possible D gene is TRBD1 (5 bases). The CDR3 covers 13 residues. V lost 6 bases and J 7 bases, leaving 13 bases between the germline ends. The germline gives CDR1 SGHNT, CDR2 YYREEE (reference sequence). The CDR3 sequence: CASTLQGIEKLFF. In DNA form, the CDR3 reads TGTGCCAGCACCCTCCAGGGTATTGAAAAACTGTTTTTT. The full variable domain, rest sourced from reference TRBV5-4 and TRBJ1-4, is ETGVTQSPTHLIKTRGQQVTLRCSSQSGHNTVSWYQQALGQGPQFIFQYYREEENGRGNFPPRFSGLQFPNYSSELNVNALELDDSALYLCASTLQGIEKLFFGSGTQLSVL.

The CDR3 loop is CASSGGQGRDYGYTF. DNA of the CDR3: TGCGCCAGCAGCGGCGGACAGGGAAGGGACTATGGCTACACCTTC. The genes are TRBV4-3 and TRBJ1-2; 8 bases are a match to TRBD1. Germline CDR1 reads LGHNA; CDR2 reads YSLEER. The trim removed 5 bases at V and 3 bases at J, leaving 8 bases unmatched. The length of the CDR3 is 15 residues.

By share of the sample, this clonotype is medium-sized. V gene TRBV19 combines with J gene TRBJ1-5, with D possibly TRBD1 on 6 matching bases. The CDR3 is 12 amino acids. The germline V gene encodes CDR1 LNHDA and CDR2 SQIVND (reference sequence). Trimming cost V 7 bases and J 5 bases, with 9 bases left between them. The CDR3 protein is CASTQGYQPQHF. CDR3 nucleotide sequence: TGTGCCAGTACTCAGGGGTATCAGCCCCAGCATTTT.

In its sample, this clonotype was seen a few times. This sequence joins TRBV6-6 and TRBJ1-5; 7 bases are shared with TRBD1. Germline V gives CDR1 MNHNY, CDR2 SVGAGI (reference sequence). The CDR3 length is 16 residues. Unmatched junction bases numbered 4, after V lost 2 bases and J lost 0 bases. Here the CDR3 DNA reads TGTGCCAGCAGTTACGGGAGGGGGCGTAGCAATCAGCCCCAGCATTTT. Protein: CASSYGRGRSNQPQHF.

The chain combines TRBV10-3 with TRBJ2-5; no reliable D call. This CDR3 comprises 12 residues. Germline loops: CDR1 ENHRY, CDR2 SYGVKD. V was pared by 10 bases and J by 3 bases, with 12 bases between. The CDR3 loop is CATAFTEETQYF. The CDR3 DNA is TGTGCCACCGCCTTCACCGAAGAGACCCAGTACTTC.

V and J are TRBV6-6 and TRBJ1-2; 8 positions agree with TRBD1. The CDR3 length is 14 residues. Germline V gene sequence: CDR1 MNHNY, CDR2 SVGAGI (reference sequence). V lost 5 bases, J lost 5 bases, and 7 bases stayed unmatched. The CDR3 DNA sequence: TGTGCCAGCAGTCCCGGACAGGGAGAATATGGCTACACCTTC. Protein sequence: CASSPGQGEYGYTF.

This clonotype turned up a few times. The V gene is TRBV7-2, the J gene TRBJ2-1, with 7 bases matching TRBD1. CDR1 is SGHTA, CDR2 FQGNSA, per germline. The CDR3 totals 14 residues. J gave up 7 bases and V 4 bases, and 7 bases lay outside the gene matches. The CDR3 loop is CASSSTGTANEQFF. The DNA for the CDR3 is TGTGCCAGCAGCTCAACCGGGACAGCAAATGAGCAGTTCTTC.

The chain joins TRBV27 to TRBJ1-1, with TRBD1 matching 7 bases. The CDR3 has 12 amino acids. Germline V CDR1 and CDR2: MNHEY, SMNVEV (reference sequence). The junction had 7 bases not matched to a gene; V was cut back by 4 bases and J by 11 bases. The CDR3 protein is CASSYAQGLAFF. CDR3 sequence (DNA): TGTGCCAGCAGTTATGCACAGGGGCTTGCTTTCTTT.

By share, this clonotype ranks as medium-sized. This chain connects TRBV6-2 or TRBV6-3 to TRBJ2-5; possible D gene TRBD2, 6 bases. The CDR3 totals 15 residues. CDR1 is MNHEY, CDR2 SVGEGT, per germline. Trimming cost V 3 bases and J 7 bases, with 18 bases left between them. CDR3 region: CASSYPPGTAGTQYF. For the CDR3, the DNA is TGTGCCAGCAGTTATCCACCCGGTACAGCGGGGACCCAGTACTTC.

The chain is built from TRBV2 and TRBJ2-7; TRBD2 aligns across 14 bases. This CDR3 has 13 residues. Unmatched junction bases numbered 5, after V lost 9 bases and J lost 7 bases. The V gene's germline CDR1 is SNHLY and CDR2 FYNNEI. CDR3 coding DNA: TGTGCCAGGACTAGCGGGAGGGCCGGGGAGCAGTACTTC. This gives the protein CARTSGRAGEQYF. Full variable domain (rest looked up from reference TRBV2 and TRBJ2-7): EPEVTQTPSHQVTQMGQEVILRCVPISNHLYFYWYRQILGQKVEFLVSFYNNEISEKSEIFDDQFSVERPDGSNFTLKIRSTKLEDSAMYFCARTSGRAGEQYFGPGTRLTVT.